The rows below give T cell receptor beta chains drawn from one sample of a study of T cells expressing NK-cell markers. TCRdb reprocessed the 5' RACE reads; each CDR3 protein has one entry and no DNA is given. This sample's table has about 460,000 distinct CDR3 sequences. The sample consisted of blood T cells: a sorted CD56 or NKG2C T cell subset, CD4+ or CD8+ T cells, or bulk PBMC T cells (not recorded which). All receptors come from a woman aged 50 to 60 in good health. Both conserved end residues are part of each CDR3.

j_call	v_call	cdr3_aa
TRBJ2-1	TRBV20-1	CSASGSGSSYNEQFF
TRBJ1-2	TRBV7-2	CASSWDRVPGYTF
TRBJ1-3	TRBV7-2	CASSLVSMTSGNTIYF
TRBJ2-5	TRBV19	CASSPEGADVTQYF
TRBJ2-2	TRBV5-1	CASSLRGSGSANTGELFF
TRBJ2-3	TRBV12-3/TRBV12-4	CASMIYSGGKATDTQYF
TRBJ2-2	TRBV5-5	CASSLLNGWKTGELFF
TRBJ2-1	TRBV20-1	CSGDRGYNEQFF
TRBJ2-7	TRBV5-1	CASGNAGGALEQYF
TRBJ2-3	TRBV27	CASSSLGGRTDTQYF
TRBJ2-5	TRBV9	CASSGTVSQETQYF
TRBJ2-1	TRBV3-1	CASSRSLATQFF
TRBJ2-1	TRBV12-3/TRBV12-4	CASSLGGTSDNEQFF
TRBJ2-2	TRBV4-1	CASSQPRGGEGASGSGTGELFF
TRBJ2-1	TRBV10-3	CAIRAGTSGRKNEQFF
TRBJ2-5	TRBV5-1	CASSLDRVRETQYF
TRBJ2-1	TRBV10-3	CAIGGAGAEQFF
TRBJ2-5	TRBV4-2	CASSLLVGLAGGHGTQYF
TRBJ1-1	TRBV5-6	CASSLVPLGNTEAFF
TRBJ2-3	TRBV7-8	CASSLALAGDEDTQYF
TRBJ2-3	TRBV6-5	CASSWSQGAGDTQYF
TRBJ2-6	TRBV4-2	CASSQVIGILSGANVLTF